This is a list of T cell receptor beta chains from one sample in a study of blood T cell repertoires in COVID-19. Sequencing was performed with immunoSEQ multiplex PCR; in TCRdb, only in-frame clones are kept and a portion is missing. Counted here are roughly 190,000 clones, around four fifths occurring once; the ten biggest clones make up roughly 6.1%. The sample was peripheral blood. The receptors were sampled from a woman in her 40s with acute or convalescent COVID-19. Both conserved end residues are part of each CDR3. The order of the fields is V gene, D gene, clone size, J gene, CDR3 DNA, CDR3 protein. The D gene is left open where the match is weak. Only part of the rows carry a size: once, few, many, or a class if the clone is expanded.

TRBV9	NA	NA	TRBJ2-7	TGTGCCAGCAGCGTGGGACACCTTCTCTACGAGCAGTACTTC	CASSVGHLLYEQYF
TRBV6-1	NA	few	TRBJ1-5	TGTGCCAGCAGTGAATTGGGGGGAGACCAGCCCCAGCATTTT	CASSELGGDQPQHF
TRBV4-2	NA	NA	TRBJ2-2	TGTGCCAGCAGCCAGCCGACTAGTACCGGGGAGCTGTTTTTT	CASSQPTSTGELFF
TRBV12-3/TRBV12-4	TRBD1	NA	TRBJ2-7	TGTGCCAGCACCCCCCGGACAGGGGGCAAGCAGTACTTC	CASTPRTGGKQYF
TRBV6-6	NA	NA	TRBJ2-1	TGTGCCAGCAGTTATGCACAGGGTCTGATGAATGAGCAGTTCTTC	CASSYAQGLMNEQFF
TRBV7-8	TRBD1	NA	TRBJ2-7	TGTGCCAGCAGCTCCCCGGGACAGGGGGGCTACGAGCAGTACTTC	CASSSPGQGGYEQYF
TRBV7-9	NA	NA	TRBJ2-5	TGTGCCAGCAGCCAGGGGTACGGGGAAGAGACCCAGTACTTC	CASSQGYGEETQYF
TRBV9	NA	NA	TRBJ1-2	TGTGCCAGCAGCGTCGGGGGGCCCTCCGCGGGGGACTATGGCTACACCTTC	CASSVGGPSAGDYGYTF
TRBV7-2	NA	few	TRBJ2-2	TGTGCCAGCAGCCCCAGGGCAGGTTACACCGGGGAGCTGTTTTTT	CASSPRAGYTGELFF
TRBV7-2	NA	NA	TRBJ1-2	TGTGCCAGCACTGGAGGGACGTGGGGCTACACCTTC	CASTGGTWGYTF
TRBV30	NA	NA	TRBJ1-6	TGTGCCTGGACACCCTCAGGGTTATCTAAATCACCCCTCCACTTT	CAWTPSGLSKSPLHF
TRBV4-1	NA	NA	TRBJ2-2	TGCGCCAGCAGCCGATTAGGCGGCGGGGAGCTGTTTTTT	CASSRLGGGELFF
TRBV18	NA	NA	TRBJ2-7	TGTGCCAGCTCACCTTCGCGGGGCTCCTACGAGCAGTACTTC	CASSPSRGSYEQYF
TRBV7-8	TRBD2	NA	TRBJ2-3	TGTGCCAGCAGCTTTTTAGCGGGGCTCACAGATACGCAGTATTTT	CASSFLAGLTDTQYF
TRBV11-3	NA	NA	TRBJ2-1	TGTGCCAGCAGCCTAGGACATTCCCTCCACAATGAGCAGTTCTTC	CASSLGHSLHNEQFF
TRBV9	NA	NA	TRBJ2-7	TGTGCCAGCAGCGTAGGACTAGGCACCTACGAGCAGTACTTC	CASSVGLGTYEQYF
TRBV18	NA	once	TRBJ1-3	TGTGCCAGCTCAACGGACATTGGAAACACCATATATTTT	CASSTDIGNTIYF
TRBV15	NA	NA	TRBJ2-7	TGTGCCACCAGCGGTCGGGACACCAGATACGAGCAGTACTTC	CATSGRDTRYEQYF
TRBV9	NA	NA	TRBJ2-1	TGTGCCAGCAGTGTCACGGGACTCTCACTAGGGTATGAGCAGTTCTTC	CASSVTGLSLGYEQFF
TRBV6-5	NA	NA	TRBJ2-1	TGTGCCAGCAGTTACTCAGGGGTCCACAATGAGCAGTTCTTC	CASSYSGVHNEQFF
TRBV7-9	TRBD1	NA	TRBJ2-7	TGTGCCAGCGGGACAGGGGGCGGCGAGCAGTACTTC	CASGTGGGEQYF
TRBV10-1	TRBD2	NA	TRBJ2-3	TGCGCCAGCAGAGACCCCAGCGGGGGGGTAACAGATACGCAGTATTTT	CASRDPSGGVTDTQYF
TRBV4-2	NA	NA	TRBJ1-2	TGTGCCAGCAGCCAAGATAGTGGGGCGGGCTACACCTTC	CASSQDSGAGYTF
TRBV5-6	NA	NA	TRBJ2-7	TGTGCCAGCAGCTTGGCCGTAGCGGAGAATTACGAGCAGTACTTC	CASSLAVAENYEQYF
TRBV30	NA	once	TRBJ1-2	TGTGCCTGGAGTCAGGACAGCTACTATGGCTACACCTTC	CAWSQDSYYGYTF
TRBV28	NA	few	TRBJ2-1	TGTGCCAACCACAGAGCCTGGGTTGTGGCTTTGGAGCAGTTCTTC	CANHRAWVVALEQFF
TRBV5-4	NA	NA	TRBJ1-3	TGTGCCAGCAGCTTGACTGGTTCTGGAAACACCATATATTTT	CASSLTGSGNTIYF